This is a list of T cell receptor beta chains from one sample in a study of T-cell reconstitution after alpha-beta-depleted transplantation in children. TCRdb recomputed calls from the PCR reads with MiXCR, one row per CDR3 protein. The data contain roughly 200,000 distinct CDR3 sequences, around 7% of them singletons. The sequences come from PBMCs, collected before TCRalphabeta/CD19-depleted stem cell transplant. Source of these receptors: a boy under 10 years old with acute lymphoblastic leukemia, due to receive a stem cell transplant. Each CDR3 is given with its conserved first and last residue. Each record gives: V gene, D gene, clone size, J gene, CDR3 protein, CDR3 DNA. A D gene is named only where the DNA matches it firmly. Not all rows give a size; the values are once, few, many and, for expanded clones, a class.

v_gene: TRBV18
d_gene: NA
abundance: NA
j_gene: TRBJ2-2
CDR3aa: CASSPVGGASGELFF
CDR3nt: TGTGCCAGCTCACCAGTGGGGGGCGCATCCGGGGAGCTGTTTTTT

v_gene: TRBV7-9
d_gene: NA
abundance: few
j_gene: TRBJ2-3
CDR3aa: CASSLRVRGSTDTQYF
CDR3nt: TGTGCCAGCAGCTTAAGAGTCAGGGGTTCCACAGATACGCAGTATTTT

v_gene: TRBV2
d_gene: TRBD1
abundance: many
j_gene: TRBJ2-1
CDR3aa: CASSGGMTGFGNEQFF
CDR3nt: TGTGCCAGCAGTGGGGGTATGACAGGGTTCGGAAATGAGCAGTTCTTC

v_gene: TRBV29-1
d_gene: NA
abundance: many
j_gene: TRBJ2-5
CDR3aa: CSVEKETQYF
CDR3nt: TGCAGCGTTGAAAAAGAGACCCAGTACTTC

v_gene: TRBV28
d_gene: NA
abundance: many
j_gene: TRBJ2-1
CDR3aa: CASSFHGTIYNEQFF
CDR3nt: TGTGCCAGCAGTTTCCACGGGACAATCTACAATGAGCAGTTCTTC

v_gene: TRBV6-5
d_gene: TRBD1
abundance: many
j_gene: TRBJ1-2
CDR3aa: CASSYSRQGAANYGYTF
CDR3nt: TGTGCCAGCAGTTACTCGAGGCAGGGGGCAGCTAACTATGGCTACACCTTC

v_gene: TRBV7-2
d_gene: TRBD2
abundance: few
j_gene: TRBJ2-7
CDR3aa: CASSLVGERGSEIF
CDR3nt: TGTGCCAGCAGCTTAGTGGGGGAGCGGGGGAGCGAGATTTTC

v_gene: TRBV12-3/TRBV12-4
d_gene: TRBD2
abundance: NA
j_gene: TRBJ2-3
CDR3aa: CASSLSGSGGATDTQYF
CDR3nt: TGTGCCAGCAGTTTAAGCGGGTCGGGGGGGGCCACAGATACGCAGTATTTT

v_gene: TRBV7-9
d_gene: TRBD1
abundance: few
j_gene: TRBJ1-4
CDR3aa: CASSKPGQGDEKLFF
CDR3nt: TGTGCCAGCAGCAAGCCGGGACAGGGGGATGAAAAACTGTTTTTT

v_gene: TRBV5-5
d_gene: TRBD1
abundance: few
j_gene: TRBJ2-7
CDR3aa: CASSRTGQVYEQYF
CDR3nt: TGTGCCAGCAGCCGGACAGGGCAAGTCTACGAGCAGTACTTC

v_gene: TRBV7-2
d_gene: NA
abundance: NA
j_gene: TRBJ2-2
CDR3aa: CASSLGVASANTGELFF
CDR3nt: TGTGCCAGCAGCTTGGGGGTGGCGTCCGCGAACACCGGGGAGCTGTTTTTT

v_gene: TRBV20-1
d_gene: NA
abundance: many
j_gene: TRBJ2-3
CDR3aa: CSARDWGGADTQYF
CDR3nt: TGCAGTGCTAGAGATTGGGGGGGCGCAGATACGCAGTATTTT

v_gene: TRBV2
d_gene: NA
abundance: many
j_gene: TRBJ2-5
CDR3aa: CASGPQYF
CDR3nt: TGTGCCAGCGGTCCCCAGTACTTC

v_gene: TRBV29-1
d_gene: TRBD2
abundance: many
j_gene: TRBJ2-3
CDR3aa: CSVRTSGSDTQYF
CDR3nt: TGCAGCGTCCGAACTAGCGGGTCAGATACGCAGTATTTT